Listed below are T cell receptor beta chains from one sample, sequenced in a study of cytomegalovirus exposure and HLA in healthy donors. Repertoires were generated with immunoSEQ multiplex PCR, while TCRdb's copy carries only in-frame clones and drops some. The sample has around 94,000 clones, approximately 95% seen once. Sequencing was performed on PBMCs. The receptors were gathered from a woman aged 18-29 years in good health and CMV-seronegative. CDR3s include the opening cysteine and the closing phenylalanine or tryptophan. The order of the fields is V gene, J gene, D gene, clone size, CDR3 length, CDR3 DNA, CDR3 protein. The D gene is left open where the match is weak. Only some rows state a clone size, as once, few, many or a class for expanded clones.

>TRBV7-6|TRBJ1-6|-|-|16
TGTGCCAGCAGCTTAGCACAGGGCTCTCATAATTCACCCCTCCACTTT
CASSLAQGSHNSPLHF
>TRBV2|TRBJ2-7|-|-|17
TGTGCCAGCAGTGAAGAGGTCAGCGGTTGGAGCTCCTACGAGCAGTACTTC
CASSEEVSGWSSYEQYF
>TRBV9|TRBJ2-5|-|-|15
TGTGCCAGCAGCGTAGATGGCAGGGGAGAGGAGACCCAGTACTTC
CASSVDGRGEETQYF
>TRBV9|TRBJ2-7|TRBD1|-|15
TGTGCCAGCAGCGCAGGACAGGGTCTCTCCTACGAGCAGTACTTC
CASSAGQGLSYEQYF
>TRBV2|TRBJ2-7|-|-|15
TGTGCCAGCAGGGGGGGACTGATGAGCTCCTACGAGCAGTACTTC
CASRGGLMSSYEQYF
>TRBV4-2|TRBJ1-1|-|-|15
TGTGCCAGCAGCCAAGCCGGGGGGAGGGACACTGAAGCTTTCTTT
CASSQAGGRDTEAFF
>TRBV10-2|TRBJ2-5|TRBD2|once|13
TGCGCCAGCAGTGAGAGCGGGGAAAAGACCCAGTACTTC
CASSESGEKTQYF
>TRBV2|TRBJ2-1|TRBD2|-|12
TGTGCCAGCCTAGCGGGAGTAAAAGAGCAGTTCTTC
CASLAGVKEQFF
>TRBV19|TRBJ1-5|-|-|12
TGTGCCAGTAGTGACCCAGGTCAGCCCCAGCATTTT
CASSDPGQPQHF
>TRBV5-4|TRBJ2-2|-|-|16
TGTGCCAGCGGATCTGACAGGACCTCGAACACCGGGGAGCTGTTTTTT
CASGSDRTSNTGELFF
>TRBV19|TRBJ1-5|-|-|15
TGTGCCAGTAGTCTGACAGGAGGTAGCAATCAGCCCCAGCATTTT
CASSLTGGSNQPQHF
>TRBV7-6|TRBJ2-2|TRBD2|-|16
TGTGCCAGCAGCCCGCGGGTGCTAGCGGGAGTTGGGGAGCTGTTTTTT
CASSPRVLAGVGELFF
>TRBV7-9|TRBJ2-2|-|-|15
TGTGCCAGCAGCCCCAGGGGACGAGACACCGGGGAGCTGTTTTTT
CASSPRGRDTGELFF
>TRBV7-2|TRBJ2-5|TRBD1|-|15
TGTGCCAGCAGCTACCAACAGGGGGCTGGGGAGACCCAGTACTTC
CASSYQQGAGETQYF
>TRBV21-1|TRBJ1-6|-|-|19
TGTGCCAGCAACACGACAGGTCGGCACGATAGCTCCTATAATTCACCCCTCCACTTT
CASNTTGRHDSSYNSPLHF
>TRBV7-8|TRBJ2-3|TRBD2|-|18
TGTGCCAGCAGCTTAGGGGCTTTAGCGGGGGGGCCATCAGATACGCAGTATTTT
CASSLGALAGGPSDTQYF